What follows are 2 T cell receptor beta chains derived from one specimen sequenced in a study of OX40 agonist ivuxolimab in advanced cancers. Library creation used the immunoSEQ multiplex PCR assay. This immuneACCESS table, as held by TCRdb, lists in-frame sequences with V and J called but not all clones. Of the missing ones, under half trace to an unresolved V gene in checked studies; the others have no known cause. The sample table lists about 68,000 clones, roughly nine tenths of them with a count of one. Around 0.33% of the sample is in the top ten clones. The source material was CD4+ or CD8+ T cells sorted from blood, sampled in a trial of the OX40 agonist ivuxolimab. Receptors originate from an adult with an advanced solid tumor such as melanoma, head and neck, liver or kidney cancer.

The chain joins TRBV5-1 to TRBJ2-5; D is perhaps TRBD2 (6 bases). The CDR3 runs to 15 residues. Between the trimmed V and J ends, which lost 4 bases and 2 bases, there was a span of 15 bases. The germline CDR1 and CDR2 sequences are SGHRS and YFSETQ. The CDR3 DNA reads TGCGCCAGCAGCCCGGGCGGGGTAGGACAAGAGACCCAGTACTTC. Its translation: CASSPGGVGQETQYF. The variable domain in full, completed from reference TRBV5-1 and TRBJ2-5, reads KAGVTQTPRYLIKTRGQQVTLSCSPISGHRSVSWYQQTPGQGLQFLFEYFSETQRNKGNFPGRFSGRQFSNSRSEMNVSTLELGDSALYLCASSPGGVGQETQYFGPGTRLLVL.

The V and J genes are TRBV28 and TRBJ1-1, with unresolved D. The CDR3 contains 10 residues. The V end was cut by 7 bases, the J end by 3 bases, with 3 bases between. Per germline, CDR1 MDHEN and CDR2 SYDVKM. The CDR3 is CASKDTEAFF. Written as DNA, the CDR3 is TGTGCCAGCAAGGACACTGAAGCTTTCTTT. The full variable domain, in which reference TRBV28 and TRBJ1-1 provide the parts outside the CDR3, is DVKVTQSSRYLVKRTGEKVFLECVQDMDHENMFWYRQDPGLGLRLIYFSYDVKMKEKGDIPEGYSVSREKKERFSLILESASTNQTSMYLCASKDTEAFFGQGTRLTVV.